A selection of T cell receptor beta chains follows, all from one sample in a study of T cells after yellow fever vaccination. TCRdb fed the 5' RACE reads into MiXCR, producing one record per CDR3 protein. The profile shows approximately 31,000 distinct CDR3 sequences, more than 9% of them singletons. The starting material was PBMCs, either bulk or a sorted T-cell subset (CD4+, CD8+, memory, or dextramer-sorted; not recorded which), obtained less than 16 days after the first yellow fever vaccination. The receptors derive from a man between 18 and 29 years old who received the YFV17D yellow fever vaccine. Each CDR3 is given with its conserved first and last residue. The D gene is left open where the match is weak. Clone sizes are given selectively: once, few, many, or a class where the clone is expanded.

V gene	J gene	CDR3 length	clone size	D gene	CDR3 DNA	CDR3 protein
TRBV11-2	TRBJ2-5	20	-	TRBD2	TGTGCCAGCAGCTCCCTCCCAACTAGGCGCGGGAGCCCCACCGGAGAGACCCAGTACTTC	CASSSLPTRRGSPTGETQYF
TRBV4-3	TRBJ2-2	15	many	TRBD2	TGCGCCAGCAGCCTCGCTAGCGGGTTCACCGGGGAGCTGTTTTTT	CASSLASGFTGELFF
TRBV6-5	TRBJ2-1	18	many	-	TGTGCCAGCAGTTACTCGATTGCGTCGGGGCCCTCCTACAATGAGCAGTTCTTC	CASSYSIASGPSYNEQFF
TRBV5-1	TRBJ2-2	14	-	-	TGCGCCAGCAGCTTGGTCGGGTACGGCGGGGAGCTGTTTTTT	CASSLVGYGGELFF
TRBV5-1	TRBJ2-5	15	many	TRBD2	TGCGCCAGCAGCGTTACGGGACTAGCGGAAGAGACCCAGTACTTC	CASSVTGLAEETQYF
TRBV20-1	TRBJ2-1	15	many	TRBD1	TGCAGTGCTAACAGGGGACAGGGAAGGGTCAATGAGCAGTTCTTC	CSANRGQGRVNEQFF
TRBV20-1	TRBJ2-1	14	many	TRBD2	TGCAGTGCCCTGACTAGCGGGGGGGCACGAGAGCAGTTCTTC	CSALTSGGAREQFF
TRBV20-1	TRBJ1-5	15	many	-	TGCAGTGCTAGAGAGATCCAGTATAGCAATCAGCCCCAGCATTTT	CSAREIQYSNQPQHF
TRBV5-1	TRBJ2-7	14	many	TRBD1	TGCGCCAGCAGCTTGGGACAGGGTATCTACGAGCAGTACTTC	CASSLGQGIYEQYF
TRBV12-3/TRBV12-4	TRBJ1-3	14	many	-	TGTGCCAGCAGACCCGGGACCCTGGGAAACACCATATATTTT	CASRPGTLGNTIYF
TRBV20-1	TRBJ2-2	14	many	TRBD1	TGCAGTGCTAGAGAAGGACAGGACAGCGGGGAGCTGTTTTTT	CSAREGQDSGELFF
TRBV5-1	TRBJ2-7	13	many	-	TGCGCCAGCAGTTCAGGGGCCACCTACGAGCAGTACTTC	CASSSGATYEQYF
TRBV6-5	TRBJ2-1	17	many	TRBD2	TGTGCCAGCAGTTACGCCTTGACTAGCGGACTATACAATGAGCAGTTCTTC	CASSYALTSGLYNEQFF
TRBV18	TRBJ2-3	16	many	-	TGTGCCAGCTCACCACCGCCAGGAAGAAACACAGATACGCAGTATTTT	CASSPPPGRNTDTQYF
TRBV4-3	TRBJ2-3	18	many	TRBD2	TGCGCCAGCAGCCAAGTTTGGGAGCGGGGGGCCGATACAGATACGCAGTATTTT	CASSQVWERGADTDTQYF